These 27 T cell receptor beta chains originate from one sample sequenced in a study of blood T cell repertoires in COVID-19. Measured with immunoSEQ multiplex PCR; TCRdb has only the in-frame clones, and not every one. Of hundreds of thousands of clones listed, nearly 90% were seen once; the top ten hold around 3.3%. The specimen was peripheral blood. These receptors were taken from a man younger than 35 with active or convalescent COVID-19.

V gene TRBV6-2 or TRBV6-3 combines with J gene TRBJ2-1; 9 bases line up with TRBD2. J gave up 1 base and V 4 bases, and 8 bases lay outside the gene matches. Per germline, CDR1 MNHEY and CDR2 SVGEGT. The CDR3 length is 17 residues. The CDR3 here is CASSFLSSGKSYNEQFF. DNA of the CDR3: TGTGCCAGCAGTTTCCTCTCTAGCGGGAAGTCCTACAATGAGCAGTTCTTC.

V is TRBV7-9 and J is TRBJ1-1, with 7 bases lining up with TRBD1. This CDR3 contains 12 residues. With V trimmed by 1 base and J by 11 bases, 4 bases remained unmatched. Germline loops: CDR1 SEHNR, CDR2 FQNEAQ (reference sequence). The chain's CDR3 is CASSLGQGGAFF. The DNA for the CDR3 is TGTGCCAGCAGCTTAGGTCAGGGGGGCGCTTTCTTT.

This chain links TRBV5-6 with TRBJ1-3; D gene unclear. The CDR3 loop spans 17 amino acids. V was trimmed by 0 bases and J by 4 bases, leaving 17 bases between them. The V gene's germline CDR1 is SGHDT and CDR2 YYEEEE. The CDR3: CASSLVREVKRGNTIYF. As DNA, the CDR3 is TGTGCCAGCAGCTTGGTTCGGGAGGTTAAACGGGGAAACACCATATATTTT.

V is TRBV7-2 and J is TRBJ1-1; 8 positions agree with TRBD1. The CDR3 sequence is 16 residues long. J gave up 4 bases and V 1 base, and 8 bases lay outside the gene matches. Per the germline V gene, CDR1 is SGHTA and CDR2 is FQGNSA. DNA of the CDR3: TGTGCCAGCAGCTTAGTGTCAGGGGGCGTGCGCACTGAAGCTTTCTTT. Its protein is CASSLVSGGVRTEAFF.

The rearrangement uses TRBV30 and TRBJ2-7; possibly TRBD2 for D (5 bases). The CDR3 runs to 13 residues. Germline CDR1 and CDR2: GTSNPN and SVGIG (reference sequence). The V gene lost 4 bases and the J gene lost 6 bases, with 16 bases spanning the gap. The CDR3 loop reads CAWMRRAALEQYF. The CDR3 region has the DNA TGTGCCTGGATGAGGCGGGCAGCTCTCGAGCAGTACTTC.

The chain joins TRBV13 to TRBJ1-2, with 8 positions matching TRBD1. V lost 0 bases, J lost 6 bases, and 9 bases stayed unmatched. Germline CDR1 PRHDT, CDR2 FYEKMQ (reference sequence). This CDR3 contains 16 residues. CDR3 sequence (DNA): TGTGCCAGCAGCTTAGGCCGAGGACAGGGAAGTAATGGCTACACCTTC. Its protein product is CASSLGRGQGSNGYTF.

This clone occurred a few times. The rearrangement joins TRBV2 to TRBJ1-2; 9 nucleotides match TRBD1. The V gene's germline CDR1 is SNHLY and CDR2 FYNNEI. The CDR3 extends over 14 amino acids. Trimming at V came to 4 bases and at J to 6 bases, leaving 6 bases not matched to a gene. The CDR3 sequence is CASSALTGGNGYTF. The CDR3 DNA reads TGTGCCAGCAGTGCGCTAACAGGGGGCAATGGCTACACCTTC. Drawing the rest from reference TRBV2 and TRBJ1-2, the complete variable domain is EPEVTQTPSHQVTQMGQEVILRCVPISNHLYFYWYRQILGQKVEFLVSFYNNEISEKSEIFDDQFSVERPDGSNFTLKIRSTKLEDSAMYFCASSALTGGNGYTFGSGTRLTVV.

The genes are TRBV7-2 and TRBJ2-1; 7 bases match TRBD2. The V segment lost 5 bases and the J segment 3 bases; nucleotides outside the gene matches: 10. Germline V gene data show CDR1 as SGHTA and CDR2 as FQGNSA. The CDR3 spans 16 residues. The CDR3 loop is CASSIPVAGFYNEQFF. CDR3 in DNA: TGTGCCAGCAGCATCCCCGTAGCGGGCTTCTACAATGAGCAGTTCTTC.

V usage is TRBV19 and J usage is TRBJ1-4, with 9 nucleotides matching TRBD1. This CDR3 has 16 residues. Germline loops: CDR1 LNHDA, CDR2 SQIVND (reference sequence). The junction had 9 bases not matched to a gene; V was cut back by 10 bases and J by 0 bases. The chain's CDR3 is CATGTGLVATNEKLFF. The CDR3 nucleotides read TGTGCCACCGGGACAGGGCTAGTTGCAACTAATGAAAAACTGTTTTTT.

Concerning this clone: Other DNA sequences in the sample encode the same CDR3. The chain has TRBV30 and TRBJ1-1; D is ambiguous. The germline CDR1 and CDR2 sequences are GTSNPN and SVGIG (reference sequence). The CDR3 contains 13 residues. Trimming removed 5 bases from V and 4 bases from J, with 14 bases in between. CDR3 coding DNA: TGTGCCTGGTCACCGGGAGGAGGCACTGAAGCTTTCTTT. It is translated as CAWSPGGGTEAFF.

The chain uses TRBV7-9 and TRBJ1-6; D is unresolved. Looked up from germline, CDR1 is SEHNR and CDR2 is FQNEAQ (reference sequence). There are 15 residues in the CDR3. V lost 5 bases and J 4 bases, leaving 12 bases between the germline ends. The CDR3 region is CASSHSGIYNSPLHF. The CDR3 nucleotides read TGTGCCAGCAGCCACAGCGGGATTTATAATTCACCCCTCCACTTT.

The chain combines TRBV19 with TRBJ2-1, with unresolved D. The length of the CDR3 is 14 residues. The V gene's germline CDR1 is LNHDA and CDR2 SQIVND (reference sequence). V was trimmed by 1 base and J by 2 bases, leaving 6 bases between them. The CDR3 region is CASSIGQAYNEQFF. The CDR3 region has the DNA TGTGCCAGTAGTATAGGCCAGGCCTACAATGAGCAGTTCTTC.

This chain joins TRBV6-2 or TRBV6-3 and TRBJ1-2; D remains ambiguous. CDR3 length equals 13 residues. Deletions cut 2 bases from V and 5 bases from J, with 9 bases between. Germline V CDR1 and CDR2: MNHEY, SVGEGT. In DNA, the CDR3 is TGTGCCAGCAGTTACCAAGACACTTATGGCTACACCTTC. Translating gives CASSYQDTYGYTF.

The J gene is TRBJ1-2, the V gene TRBV28; D might be TRBD1 (5 bases). This CDR3 is 15 amino acids long. The germline CDR1 and CDR2 sequences are MDHEN and SYDVKM. Trimming shortened V by 3 bases and J by 1 base, and 12 bases separated the two germline ends. The chain's CDR3 is CASSFRSGFNYGYTF. The CDR3 coding sequence is TGTGCCAGCAGTTTTAGATCAGGGTTTAACTATGGCTACACCTTC.

This clone has a single count. The chain employs TRBV28 and TRBJ1-2; 11 bases align to TRBD1. CDR3 length equals 12 residues. Germline assignment: CDR1 MDHEN and CDR2 SYDVKM. V was clipped by 11 bases and J by 9 bases; unmatched bases: 8. The CDR3 sequence is CAGRTGGSSYTF. The CDR3 DNA follows: TGTGCCGGGCGGACAGGGGGCTCAAGCTACACCTTC.

The J gene is TRBJ2-7, the V gene TRBV5-5, with 7 bases aligning to TRBD2. The CDR3 spans 12 residues. J was trimmed by 4 bases and V by 8 bases; bases with no gene match: 6. Germline CDR1 reads SGHKS; CDR2 reads YYEKEE (reference sequence). The DNA of the CDR3 is TGTGCCAGTACCGGGGGGTTGTACGAGCAGTACTTC. It translates to CASTGGLYEQYF.

The CDR3 DNA reads TGTGCCAGCAGCGTAGAAACTATTACTGAGCAGTTCTTC. It is translated as CASSVETITEQFF. The chain has TRBV9 and TRBJ2-1; D is uncertain. The CDR3 extends over 13 amino acids. Per the germline V gene, CDR1 is SGDLS and CDR2 is YYNGEE. Trimming left V 0 bases short and J 9 bases short, with 10 bases between.

The chain employs TRBV6-2 or TRBV6-3 and TRBJ2-3; TRBD1 matches 9 bases. V was clipped by 2 bases and J by 0 bases; unmatched bases: 0. CDR1 is MNHEY and CDR2 is SVGEGT in the germline V gene. The CDR3 has 15 residues. CDR3 in DNA: TGTGCCAGCAGTTACGGGACAGGGAGCACAGATACGCAGTATTTT. The encoded protein is CASSYGTGSTDTQYF.

This sequence joins TRBV5-6 and TRBJ1-2; the D gene is possibly TRBD1 (6 bases). Per germline, CDR1 SGHDT and CDR2 YYEEEE. The V end was cut by 1 base, the J end by 8 bases, with 15 bases between. The CDR3 covers 14 residues. CDR3 residues: CASSLYGGARGYTF. DNA for the CDR3: TGTGCCAGCAGCTTGTATGGGGGGGCACGGGGCTACACCTTC.

The V call is TRBV28, the J call TRBJ1-2, with a tentative D call TRBD1 (5 bases). V shed 7 bases and J shed 5 bases, with 23 bases lying between them. The CDR3 extends over 16 amino acids. From germline, CDR1 is MDHEN and CDR2 SYDVKM. The CDR3 sequence is CASTPTDPGGGYGYTF. The CDR3 nucleotides read TGTGCCAGCACCCCCACGGATCCCGGGGGTGGGTATGGCTACACCTTC.

This clone has a single count. The V call is TRBV11-1, the J call TRBJ2-3, with 7 positions matching TRBD2. CDR3 length: 13 amino acids. Per germline, CDR1 SGHAT and CDR2 FQDESV (reference sequence). The trim removed 7 bases at V and 11 bases at J, leaving 12 bases unmatched. CDR3 loop: CASTPGLTLLQYF. CDR3 sequence (DNA): TGTGCCAGCACCCCGGGACTAACCCTTTTGCAGTATTTT.

This chain links TRBV18 with TRBJ2-7; maybe TRBD1 (6 bases). There are 14 residues in the CDR3. Germline CDR1 reads KGHSH; CDR2 reads LQKENI. Trimming took 2 bases from V and 4 from J, leaving 12 bases between them. CDR3 DNA sequence: TGTGCCAGCTCACCAGCGACAGGAGAGTACGAGCAGTACTTC. Its translation is CASSPATGEYEQYF.

The rearrangement joins TRBV6-5 to TRBJ1-2; D not resolved. Trimming took 6 bases from V and 8 from J, leaving 19 bases between them. The CDR3 has 14 residues. The germline V gene encodes CDR1 MNHEY and CDR2 SVGAGI. CDR3 in DNA: TGTGCCAGCAGACTGGGCTCTCCGCCGCAAGGCTACACCTTC. It translates to CASRLGSPPQGYTF.

This chain links TRBV28 with TRBJ1-1, with a possible D match to TRBD1 (5 bases). CDR1 and CDR2 from the germline V gene are MDHEN and SYDVKM. This CDR3 has 15 amino acids. Trimming left V 2 bases short and J 1 base short, with 11 bases between. CDR3 bases: TGTGCCAGCAGTTTAGTGGGGCCGGCGAACACTGAAGCTTTCTTT. Translation gives CASSLVGPANTEAFF.

This chain links TRBV7-8 with TRBJ2-2, with TRBD1 identical over 7 bases. This CDR3 region has 14 residues. J gave up 8 bases and V 5 bases, and 8 bases lay outside the gene matches. The germline CDR1 and CDR2 sequences are SGHVS and FQNEAQ. The CDR3 reads CASSTGQPSGELFF. In nucleotides, the CDR3 is TGTGCCAGCAGCACGGGACAGCCGTCTGGGGAGCTGTTTTTT.

The chain links TRBV7-2 to TRBJ1-4; a weak D match, TRBD1 (5 bases). Per germline, CDR1 SGHTA and CDR2 FQGNSA. CDR3 length: 14 amino acids. V was pared by 5 bases and J by 4 bases, with 11 bases between. The CDR3 region has the DNA TGTGCCAGCAGCCAAGGGGATTATAATGAAAAACTGTTTTTT. The encoded protein is CASSQGDYNEKLFF.

This rearrangement joins TRBV7-2 to TRBJ2-3, with D unresolved. The CDR3 length is 14 residues. Germline CDR1 reads SGHTA; CDR2 reads FQGNSA. The V end was cut by 3 bases, the J end by 9 bases, with 16 bases between. As DNA, the CDR3 is TGTGCCAGCAGCTTTGGTACCAGTTTGGGCACGCAGTATTTT. Its protein product is CASSFGTSLGTQYF.